The clone carrying this T cell receptor (beta chain) came up many times. Individual cDNA molecules were tagged with unique molecular identifiers. MiXCR was run by TCRdb on the 5' RACE reads, yielding one entry per CDR3 protein. The sample includes 20,000 to 25,000 distinct CDR3 sequences, roughly 4.5% seen only once; the top ten take approximately 15%. This sample is drawn from a study of early T cells in non-severe SARS-CoV-2 infection. The CDR3 length is 16 residues. V trimming: 0 bases; J trimming: 7 bases; junction bases outside the gene matches: 6. Germline CDR1 SGHTA, CDR2 FQGNSA. This clonotype originated in an adult who was a healthcare worker with PCR-confirmed SARS-CoV-2 infection or an uninfected control (not recorded which). The chain carries TRBV7-2 and TRBJ1-6; 7 bases map to TRBD1. The sample taken for sequencing was whole blood. The CDR3 DNA is TGTGCCAGCAGCTTAGCGGCGGGACAGAGGAATTCACCCCTCCACTTT. Translated: CASSLAAGQRNSPLHF.